The 9 T cell receptor beta chains reported below all come from one sample, sequenced in a study of metastatic and nonmetastatic thyroid tumors. Thyroid surgery was performed in patients who had received no treatment beforehand. With MiXCR, TCRdb reprocessed the PCR reads. The table lists some 5,700 clones, 25% of them singletons. The material sequenced was adjacent normal tissue. These receptor sequences come from a male donor with papillary thyroid cancer or a benign thyroid nodule (not recorded which). Some clones in this sample may be carry-over from other donors' samples.

This clone was seen a few times. V usage is TRBV3-1 and J usage is TRBJ1-4; TRBD1 matches at 11 bases. The CDR3 sequence is 14 residues long. CDR1 is LGHDT and CDR2 is YNNKEL in the germline V gene (reference sequence). V was pared by 6 bases and J by 6 bases, with 3 bases of the junction left unmatched. The CDR3 nucleotides read TGTGCCAGCAGAGGACAGGGGGCATATGAAAAACTGTTTTTT. Encoded protein: CASRGQGAYEKLFF.

This clone came up a few times. J is TRBJ1-5 and V is TRBV28; 9 bases align to TRBD1. Germline V gene lookup returns CDR1 MDHEN and CDR2 SYDVKM. This CDR3 has 13 amino acids. V shed 6 bases, J shed 5 bases, and the junction held 2 bases outside the gene matches. This CDR3 reads CASRQGADQPQHF. CDR3 DNA: TGTGCCAGCAGACAGGGGGCGGATCAGCCCCAGCATTTT.

This rearrangement joins TRBV28 to TRBJ2-5, with 7 bases identical to TRBD2. The better agreement between TRBJ2-1 and the DNA end casts doubt on the J call. Germline lookup yields CDR1 MDHEN and CDR2 SYDVKM. The CDR3 is 13 amino acids. The CDR3 sequence is CASSYGTIYEQFF. As DNA, the CDR3 is TGTGCCAGCAGTTACGGGACTATCTATGAGCAGTTCTTC.

This clone has a handful of counts. The chain joins TRBV19 to TRBJ1-1, with a possible D match to TRBD1 (5 bases). From germline, CDR1 is LNHDA and CDR2 SQIVND (reference sequence). This CDR3 spans 15 amino acids. V was shortened by 5 bases and J by 5 bases, with 18 bases between the two germline ends. CDR3 nucleotide sequence: TGTGCCAGTAGTTTCGCAGGGTCAATCGGGACTGAAGCTTTCTTT. Translation gives CASSFAGSIGTEAFF. Looking up the rest from reference TRBV19 and TRBJ1-1 gives the full variable domain: DGGITQSPKYLFRKEGQNVTLSCEQNLNHDAMYWYRQDPGQGLRLIYYSQIVNDFQKGDIAEGYSVSREKKESFPLTVTSAQKNPTAFYLCASSFAGSIGTEAFFGQGTRLTVV.

Relative to its sample, this clone is large. This chain uses TRBV4-1 with TRBJ2-2; TRBD2 aligns across 8 bases. Germline CDR1 MGHRA, CDR2 YSYEKL. The V segment lost 0 bases and the J segment 3 bases; nucleotides outside the gene matches: 9. The CDR3 spans 18 residues. The CDR3 coding sequence is TGCGCCAGCAGCCAAGATAAACGACGGGAGGGCTACACCGGGGAGCTGTTTTTT. This codes for CASSQDKRREGYTGELFF.

The chain employs TRBV6-1 and TRBJ1-5; D is unresolved. The CDR3 length is 13 residues. V was clipped by 7 bases and J by 9 bases, with 16 bases between them. Germline V gene sequence: CDR1 MNHNS, CDR2 SASEGT. CDR3 nucleotides: TGTGCCAGCACCCCCGGGCGAGGTAGGCCCCAGCATTTT. Its translation: CASTPGRGRPQHF.

This clone was counted between two and nine times. The chain is built from TRBV24-1 and TRBJ2-5, with D possibly TRBD1 on 5 matching bases. Germline V gene sequence: CDR1 KGHDR, CDR2 SFDVKD. The CDR3 is made up of 13 amino acids. V lost 3 bases, J lost 9 bases, and 13 bases lay in between. CDR3: CATSDPPRGAQYF. The CDR3, as DNA: TGTGCCACCAGTGATCCACCAAGGGGTGCCCAGTACTTC.

This clone was detected many times. This chain uses TRBV6-1 with TRBJ1-1; TRBD1 matches 7 bases. Per germline, CDR1 MNHNS and CDR2 SASEGT. The CDR3 runs 15 residues. V was pared by 6 bases and J by 0 bases, with 7 bases of the junction left unmatched. CDR3 DNA sequence: TGTGCCAGCAGAGCGTCGGGACAGATGAACACTGAAGCTTTCTTT. Protein sequence: CASRASGQMNTEAFF.

Within the sample, this clone is medium-sized. This chain joins TRBV20-1 and TRBJ2-1; no clear D. Deletions cut 6 bases from V and 0 bases from J, with 15 bases between. The germline V gene has CDR1 DFQATT and CDR2 SNEGSKA (reference sequence). CDR3 length: 15 residues. CDR3 nucleotide sequence: TGCAGTGCCGTTTCCTCGGGTTACTCCTACAATGAGCAGTTCTTC. It codes for CSAVSSGYSYNEQFF.